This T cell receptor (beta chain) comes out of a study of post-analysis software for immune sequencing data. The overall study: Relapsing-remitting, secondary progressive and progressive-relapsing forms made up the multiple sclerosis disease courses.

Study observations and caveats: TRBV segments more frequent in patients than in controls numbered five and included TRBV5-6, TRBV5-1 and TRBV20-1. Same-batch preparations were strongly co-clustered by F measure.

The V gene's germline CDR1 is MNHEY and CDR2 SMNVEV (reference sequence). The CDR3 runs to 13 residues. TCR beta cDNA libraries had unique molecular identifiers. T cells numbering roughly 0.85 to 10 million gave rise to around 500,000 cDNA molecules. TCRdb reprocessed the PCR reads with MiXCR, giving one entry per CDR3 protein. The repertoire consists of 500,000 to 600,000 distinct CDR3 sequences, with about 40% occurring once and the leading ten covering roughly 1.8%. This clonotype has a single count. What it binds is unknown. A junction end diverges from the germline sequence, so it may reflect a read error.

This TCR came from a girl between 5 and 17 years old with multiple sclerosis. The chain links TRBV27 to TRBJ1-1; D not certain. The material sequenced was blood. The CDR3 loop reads CASGLSESTEAFF. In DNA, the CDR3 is TGTGCCAGCGGTTTGTCGGAGAGCACTGAAGCTTTCTTT.